Reported below is one TCR beta chain. Original processing notes: Reference gene primer amplification gave nucleated cell count estimates. The assay was immunoSEQ multiplex PCR, and TCRdb's table has in-frame clones only and misses some. D and trimming were read from the DNA, whereas the V and J calls and clone size are those reported in that table. The sample has about 400,000 clones; around 86% are singletons. The entry originates in a study of blood T cell repertoires in COVID-19. Study-wide background: The origin of the acute and convalescent COVID-19 samples was the United States, Italy and Spain. Sources were T cells, B-cell-depleted T cells, or PBMCs; the material itself was cDNA or gDNA.

This CDR3 has 17 amino acids. The ends lost 6 bases at V and 3 bases at J; junction bases unmatched: 15. The V gene's germline CDR1 is SGHRS and CDR2 YFSETQ. The receptor comes from a human donor in a cohort sampled during active COVID-19. The chain is built from TRBV5-1 and TRBJ1-5, with TRBD1 matching 7 bases. The sequenced sample was peripheral blood. The CDR3 region is CASIWDSRKILNQPQHF. The CDR3, as DNA: TGCGCCAGCATCTGGGACAGCCGAAAAATTCTCAATCAGCCCCAGCATTTT.